The 5 T cell receptor beta chains below all came from one sample that was sequenced in a study of regulatory T cells in long-lasting Graves disease. Construction of TCR beta libraries relied on iRepertoire HTBI primers and on Arm-PCR targeting CDR3 regions. MiXCR, run by TCRdb on the multiplex PCR reads, gives a single entry per CDR3 protein. The data contain hundreds of thousands of distinct CDR3 sequences, 20% to 25% of them singletons. Time point: persistent/refractory GD, antithyroid drugs over 5 years with positive TRAb. PBMC-extracted RNA yielded the TCR library. The starting material was peripheral blood mononuclear cells (PBMCs), obtained when the disease was refractory, from a patient treated with antithyroid drugs. The receptors shown here come from a female donor with Graves disease.

CDR3 coding DNA: TGTGCCAGCAGCCAAGTTGGGATTGCCGAGCAGTACTTC. It yields the protein CASSQVGIAEQYF. The V call is TRBV14, the J call TRBJ2-7; no clear D gene. V was pared by 1 base and J by 6 bases, with 10 bases between. Germline loops: CDR1 SGHDN, CDR2 FVKESK. The CDR3 is 13 residues long.

This clonotype was seen only a few times. The gene calls are TRBV6-2 or TRBV6-3 and TRBJ2-1; D is perhaps TRBD1 or TRBD2 (5 bases each). The CDR3 is 17 residues long. V gave up 0 bases and J gave up 0 bases, with 12 bases separating them. Germline V gene lookup returns CDR1 MNHEY and CDR2 SVGEGT. This chain's CDR3 is CASSYSRGSGSYNEQFF. The DNA of the CDR3 is TGTGCCAGCAGTTACTCGAGGGGAAGCGGCTCCTACAATGAGCAGTTCTTC.

This clonotype was seen repeatedly, ten times or more. The chain couples TRBV10-3 to TRBJ1-1; a possible D gene is TRBD1 (5 bases). V was cut by 5 bases and J by 6 bases, with 13 bases left in between. The CDR3 is 13 amino acids. Germline values: CDR1 ENHRY, CDR2 SYGVKD. CDR3 residues: CAISIADSPEAFF. For the CDR3, the DNA is TGTGCCATCAGTATAGCCGACAGCCCTGAAGCTTTCTTT.

This clonotype was seen more than once but under ten times. V usage is TRBV5-1 and J usage is TRBJ2-3, with 10 nucleotides matching TRBD2. The CDR3 extends over 16 amino acids. V lost 6 bases to trimming and J lost 4 bases; unmatched junction nucleotides: 11. Germline values: CDR1 SGHRS, CDR2 YFSETQ. For the CDR3, the DNA is TGCGCCAGCAACCTAGAACTAGCGGGGAAGGCAGATACGCAGTATTTT. Translation: CASNLELAGKADTQYF.

The gene calls are TRBV10-3 and TRBJ2-7; either TRBD1 or TRBD2 may supply D (5 bases each). Trimming removed 4 bases from V and 3 bases from J, with 7 bases in between. CDR1 ENHRY and CDR2 SYGVKD come from the germline V gene. CDR3 size: 12 residues. The DNA of the CDR3 is TGTGCCATCAGTGTGGGGGACTACGAGCAGTACTTC. It is translated as CAISVGDYEQYF.